This T cell receptor beta chain is drawn from a study of cytomegalovirus exposure and HLA in healthy donors. This PCR relied on a set of 60 Vbeta primers and 13 Jbeta primers. TCRdb keeps only in-frame clones here, not all; method: immunoSEQ multiplex PCR. This table has about 150,000 clones, 70% to 90% appearing once. This CDR3 has 14 amino acids. Trimming removed 2 bases at V and 7 bases at J, with 15 bases between. Per the germline V gene, CDR1 is SGHRS and CDR2 is YFSETQ. This chain links TRBV5-1 with TRBJ1-2; weak D call: TRBD1 (6 bases). Sequenced material: PBMCs. The TCR was taken from a woman in her thirties or forties in good health and CMV-seropositive. DNA of the CDR3: TGCGCCAGCAGCTTCGAACAGGGTTCTTTTGGCTACACCTTC. The encoded protein is CASSFEQGSFGYTF.